This is a list of T cell receptor beta chains from one sample in a study of CD8 T cells in ankylosing spondylitis. TCRdb fed the 5' RACE reads into MiXCR, producing one record per CDR3 protein. The table has more than 500,000 distinct CDR3 sequences, 5.3% seen once. The source material was blood, either unsorted or a sorted T cell fraction (not recorded which). The receptor set was obtained from a male donor with ankylosing spondylitis. CDR3s include the opening cysteine and the closing phenylalanine or tryptophan. D genes are given only for firm matches. Clone size is stated in some rows and not others, as once, few, many or a class when expanded.

J gene: TRBJ1-1
D gene: -
V gene: TRBV5-6
clone size: many
CDR3 protein: CASSYQGFYEYEAFF
CDR3 DNA: TGTGCCAGCAGCTACCAGGGGTTCTATGAATACGAAGCTTTCTTT

J gene: TRBJ2-7
D gene: TRBD2
V gene: TRBV29-1
clone size: many
CDR3 protein: CSVLIFGLAGAKTSSYEQYF
CDR3 DNA: TGCAGCGTTTTAATCTTCGGACTAGCGGGGGCAAAAACCTCCTCCTACGAGCAGTACTTC

J gene: TRBJ2-2
D gene: TRBD1
V gene: TRBV10-3
clone size: many
CDR3 protein: CAISRQGSFTGELFF
CDR3 DNA: TGTGCCATCAGTAGACAGGGATCCTTTACCGGGGAGCTGTTTTTT

J gene: TRBJ2-2
D gene: -
V gene: TRBV5-1
clone size: many
CDR3 protein: CASSLASQNTGELFF
CDR3 DNA: TGCGCCAGCAGCTTGGCGAGCCAGAACACCGGGGAGCTGTTTTTT

J gene: TRBJ1-1
D gene: -
V gene: TRBV12-3/TRBV12-4
clone size: many
CDR3 protein: CASSQSPNSPEAFF
CDR3 DNA: TGTGCCAGCAGCCAATCCCCAAACTCCCCTGAAGCTTTCTTT

J gene: TRBJ2-1
D gene: TRBD2
V gene: TRBV5-1
clone size: many
CDR3 protein: CASSGLAGNNEQFF
CDR3 DNA: TGCGCCAGCAGCGGGCTAGCGGGTAACAATGAGCAGTTCTTC

J gene: TRBJ2-2
D gene: -
V gene: TRBV24-1
clone size: many
CDR3 protein: CATSDFPGPTAGELFF
CDR3 DNA: TGTGCCACCAGTGATTTCCCGGGCCCGACGGCCGGGGAGCTGTTTTTT

J gene: TRBJ2-2
D gene: -
V gene: TRBV6-2/TRBV6-3
clone size: many
CDR3 protein: CASSLRELLKTGELFF
CDR3 DNA: TGTGCCAGCAGTCTCAGGGAATTGTTGAAGACCGGGGAGCTGTTTTTT

J gene: TRBJ2-1
D gene: -
V gene: TRBV7-9
clone size: -
CDR3 protein: CASSVGPLEFF
CDR3 DNA: TGTGCCAGCAGTGTAGGCCCTTTGGAGTTCTTC

J gene: TRBJ2-7
D gene: -
V gene: TRBV25-1
clone size: many
CDR3 protein: CASSVKGGFYEQYF
CDR3 DNA: TGTGCCAGCAGCGTTAAGGGGGGTTTCTACGAGCAGTACTTC

J gene: TRBJ2-7
D gene: TRBD1
V gene: TRBV20-1
clone size: many
CDR3 protein: CRAGQGAYEQYF
CDR3 DNA: TGCAGAGCGGGACAGGGTGCTTACGAGCAGTACTTC

J gene: TRBJ2-1
D gene: -
V gene: TRBV4-3
clone size: many
CDR3 protein: CASSQDRHYNEQFF
CDR3 DNA: TGCGCCAGCAGCCAAGATAGACACTACAATGAGCAGTTCTTC

J gene: TRBJ1-5
D gene: -
V gene: TRBV7-2
clone size: many
CDR3 protein: CASSLVEGQPQHF
CDR3 DNA: TGTGCCAGCAGCTTAGTGGAAGGGCAGCCCCAGCATTTT

J gene: TRBJ2-1
D gene: TRBD2
V gene: TRBV20-1
clone size: many
CDR3 protein: CSAKPPGLAGGEQFF
CDR3 DNA: TGCAGTGCTAAGCCACCGGGACTAGCGGGAGGAGAGCAGTTCTTC

J gene: TRBJ2-7
D gene: TRBD1
V gene: TRBV5-1
clone size: many
CDR3 protein: CASSFNPPPGTVGLAF
CDR3 DNA: TGCGCCAGCAGCTTCAACCCACCTCCAGGGACAGTTGGCCTCGCTTTC

J gene: TRBJ2-5
D gene: -
V gene: TRBV6-5
clone size: -
CDR3 protein: CAISYDPMQETQNF
CDR3 DNA: TGTGCCATCAGCTATGACCCTATGCAAGAGACCCAGAACTTC

J gene: TRBJ1-2
D gene: -
V gene: TRBV27
clone size: many
CDR3 protein: CASSFSSSANYGYTF
CDR3 DNA: TGTGCCAGCAGTTTCAGTTCTTCGGCGAACTATGGCTACACCTTC

J gene: TRBJ2-1
D gene: -
V gene: TRBV20-1
clone size: -
CDR3 protein: CSAGGDASSYNEQFF
CDR3 DNA: TGCAGTGCTGGAGGAGACGCTAGTTCCTACAATGAGCAGTTCTTC

J gene: TRBJ2-5
D gene: -
V gene: TRBV5-1
clone size: few
CDR3 protein: CASSSLRDPRGETQYF
CDR3 DNA: TGCGCCAGCAGCTCTCTTAGGGACCCCCGCGGGGAGACCCAGTACTTC

J gene: TRBJ1-1
D gene: -
V gene: TRBV6-2/TRBV6-3
clone size: many
CDR3 protein: CASRFMNTEAFF
CDR3 DNA: TGTGCCAGCAGATTTATGAACACTGAAGCTTTCTTT

J gene: TRBJ2-7
D gene: -
V gene: TRBV7-8
clone size: many
CDR3 protein: CASSSLMGGAEYF
CDR3 DNA: TGTGCCAGCAGCTCTCTCATGGGGGGAGCTGAGTACTTC

J gene: TRBJ1-2
D gene: -
V gene: TRBV29-1
clone size: many
CDR3 protein: CSVEKGALGYTF
CDR3 DNA: TGCAGCGTTGAAAAAGGGGCATTAGGCTACACCTTC

J gene: TRBJ1-2
D gene: -
V gene: TRBV5-1
clone size: -
CDR3 protein: CASSVDNSYGYTF
CDR3 DNA: TGCGCCAGCAGCGTGGACAACTCCTATGGCTACACCTTC